These T cell receptor beta chains were read from a single sample in a study of blood T cell repertoires in COVID-19. Data came from immunoSEQ multiplex PCR; TCRdb stores just in-frame clones and leaves some out. The sample includes fewer than 400,000 clones, 85% to 90% of them seen just once. The sequenced sample consisted of PBMCs or T cells enriched from blood (not recorded which). These receptors were collected from a woman aged 30 to 39 who had recovered from COVID-19. Each CDR3 is given with its conserved first and last residue. Fields, in order: V gene, clone size, J gene, D gene, CDR3 DNA, CDR3 protein. The D gene is left open where the match is weak. A clone size is listed for some rows: how often the clone was seen (once, few, many), or a class if it is expanded.

>TRBV29-1|once|TRBJ1-1|-
TGCAGCGTCGAGGAGTTAAACACTGAAGCTTTCTTT
CSVEELNTEAFF
>TRBV27|-|TRBJ2-3|-
TGTGCCAGCAGTTTATCGGGCCCTATAGGCACAGATACGCAGTATTTT
CASSLSGPIGTDTQYF
>TRBV9|-|TRBJ1-3|-
TGTGCCAGCAGCGTAGGGGGCCCATCTGGAAACACCATATATTTT
CASSVGGPSGNTIYF
>TRBV4-1|-|TRBJ1-2|-
TGCGCCAGCAGCCACTCGCAGGGACTCGCTCAGGATGGCTACACCTTC
CASSHSQGLAQDGYTF
>TRBV9|-|TRBJ2-2|-
TGTGCCAGCAGCGTAGGTAGATACACCGGGGAGCTGTTTTTT
CASSVGRYTGELFF
>TRBV10-1|-|TRBJ2-1|TRBD2
TGCGCCAGCAGTTCAAGTCCGGGAGGAACTTTAGGCTACAATGAGCAGTTCTTC
CASSSSPGGTLGYNEQFF
>TRBV2|-|TRBJ1-4|-
TGTGCCAGCAGTGCAGGGACTAATGAAAAACTGTTTTTT
CASSAGTNEKLFF
>TRBV5-4|many|TRBJ1-2|-
TGTGCCAGCAGCCCCATCGAGACTGGCTATGGCTACACCTTC
CASSPIETGYGYTF
>TRBV28|-|TRBJ1-3|-
TGTGCCAGCAGCCAACAGAGCTCTGGAAACACCATATATTTT
CASSQQSSGNTIYF
>TRBV7-3|-|TRBJ2-1|TRBD2
TGTGCCAGCAGCCAAATGGGCGGGAGAGCCAACAATGAGCAGTTCTTC
CASSQMGGRANNEQFF
>TRBV9|-|TRBJ1-1|-
TGTGCCAGCAGCCAAAGGGGGGGCGGTCTCACTGAAGCTTTCTTT
CASSQRGGGLTEAFF
>TRBV2|once|TRBJ1-2|-
TGTGCCAGCAGTGCTTCCGGCGGTGACTATGGCTACACCTTC
CASSASGGDYGYTF